Shown below are 26 T cell receptor beta chains from a single sample sequenced in a study of T cell changes during pregnancy in multiple sclerosis. Assay used: immunoSEQ multiplex PCR; TCRdb lists only in-frame clones, some missing. This table has 120,000 or so clones, approximately 95% appearing once. The sample was peripheral blood, taken before pregnancy. These receptors originate from a female donor with multiple sclerosis, enrolled in a pregnancy study.

CDR3 in amino acids: CASSPLTIDRGQGWFEQYF. The CDR3 nucleotides are TGTGCCAGCAGTCCGCTCACTATAGACCGGGGACAGGGGTGGTTCGAGCAGTACTTC. The chain uses TRBV27 and TRBJ2-7, with TRBD1 matching 10 bases. The trim removed 5 bases at V and 6 bases at J, leaving 22 bases unmatched. Germline assignment: CDR1 MNHEY and CDR2 SMNVEV (reference sequence). The CDR3 is 19 amino acids.

The chain uses TRBV6-6 and TRBJ1-5; D ambiguous. Trimming removed 6 bases from V and 3 bases from J, with 9 bases in between. The CDR3 sequence is 13 residues long. Germline-derived CDR1 and CDR2 are MNHNY and SVGAGI (reference sequence). The CDR3 sequence: CASSHDNNQPQHF. The CDR3 DNA reads as TGTGCCAGCAGCCACGACAACAATCAGCCCCAGCATTTT.

The rearrangement uses TRBV15 and TRBJ1-1, with D perhaps TRBD1 (6 bases). V lost 6 bases and J 4 bases, leaving 15 bases between the germline ends. The CDR3 runs to 14 residues. Per germline, CDR1 LNHNV and CDR2 YYDKDF (reference sequence). For the CDR3, the DNA is TGTGCCACCAGGGCCACAGGGAGGGCCACTGAAGCTTTCTTT. Translating it yields CATRATGRATEAFF.

In nucleotides, the CDR3 is TGCGCCAGCAGCCAAGCAGGGTGGAATGATGGCTACACCTTC. Translation: CASSQAGWNDGYTF. V is TRBV4-1 and J is TRBJ1-2; maybe TRBD1 (5 bases). The V gene lost 1 base and the J gene lost 6 bases, with 12 bases spanning the gap. This CDR3 region has 14 residues. CDR1 is MGHRA and CDR2 is YSYEKL in the germline V gene.

V usage is TRBV18 and J usage is TRBJ2-7, with 11 bases lining up with TRBD2. This CDR3 is 17 amino acids long. CDR1 is KGHSH, CDR2 LQKENI, per germline. The V segment lost 3 bases and the J segment 1 base; nucleotides outside the gene matches: 8. This CDR3 is CASSPNHSGGASYEQYF. As DNA, the CDR3 is TGTGCCAGCTCACCCAACCATAGCGGGGGGGCTTCCTACGAGCAGTACTTC.

The chain links TRBV19 to TRBJ1-5; D unresolved. V lost 6 bases to trimming and J lost 4 bases, with 13 bases between them. The CDR3 has 14 residues. The germline gives CDR1 LNHDA, CDR2 SQIVND (reference sequence). CDR3 DNA: TGTGCCAGTAGCATCCGGGAGTTAAATCAGCCCCAGCATTTT. Translating it yields CASSIRELNQPQHF.

The chain carries TRBV5-8 and TRBJ1-1; D unresolved. The V gene lost 7 bases and the J gene lost 1 base, with 11 bases spanning the gap. The CDR3 contains 13 residues. Per the germline V gene, CDR1 is SGHTS and CDR2 is YDEGEE. In nucleotides, the CDR3 is TGTGCCAGCCGCAGGCCCCCGAACACTGAAGCTTTCTTT. It is translated as CASRRPPNTEAFF. Looking up the rest from reference TRBV5-8 and TRBJ1-1 gives the full variable domain: EAGVTQSPTHLIKTRGQQATLRCSPISGHTSVYWYQQALGLGLQFLLWYDEGEERNRGNFPPRFSGRQFPNYSSELNVNALELEDSALYLCASRRPPNTEAFFGQGTRLTVV.

This clone was recorded once. The CDR3 nucleotides are TGTGCCTGGGGACAAGATTCACCCCTCCACTTT. This encodes CAWGQDSPLHF. The chain uses TRBV30 and TRBJ1-6; TRBD1 might be the D (5 bases). The germline V and J ends were trimmed by 5 bases and 8 bases, with 7 bases remaining between them. The germline gives CDR1 GTSNPN, CDR2 SVGIG (reference sequence). The CDR3 contains 11 residues. The full variable domain, in which reference TRBV30 and TRBJ1-6 provide the parts outside the CDR3, is SQTIHQWPATLVQPVGSPLSLECTVEGTSNPNLYWYRQAAGRGLQLLFYSVGIGQISSEVPQNLSASRPQDRQFILSSKKLLLSDSGFYLCAWGQDSPLHFGNGTRLTVT.

CDR3 loop: CASSEASGATYEQYF. CDR3 sequence (DNA): TGTGCCAGCAGTGAAGCTAGCGGGGCCACCTACGAGCAGTACTTC. J is TRBJ2-7 and V is TRBV6-1; 8 positions agree with TRBD2. V was pared by 0 bases and J by 2 bases, with 3 bases of the junction left unmatched. CDR3 length equals 15 residues. Germline V gives CDR1 MNHNS, CDR2 SASEGT.

This sequence joins TRBV7-9 and TRBJ1-1; maybe TRBD1 (5 bases). The V gene lost 2 bases and the J gene lost 5 bases, with 9 bases spanning the gap. Germline V gene data show CDR1 as SEHNR and CDR2 as FQNEAQ (reference sequence). The length of the CDR3 is 13 residues. CDR3 DNA: TGTGCCAGCAGCTTAACTCGACAGACTGAAGCTTTCTTT. The encoded protein is CASSLTRQTEAFF.

This chain links TRBV30 with TRBJ2-2; D call uncertain. V was cut by 4 bases and J by 6 bases, with 9 bases left in between. Germline assignment: CDR1 GTSNPN and CDR2 SVGIG (reference sequence). CDR3 length: 12 residues. This CDR3 is CAWTLPPGELFF. The CDR3 DNA reads as TGTGCCTGGACCCTCCCCCCCGGGGAGCTGTTTTTT.

The chain combines TRBV5-6 with TRBJ2-7; 10 nucleotides agree with TRBD1. J gave up 3 bases and V 4 bases, and 10 bases lay outside the gene matches. The CDR3 extends over 16 amino acids. CDR1 and CDR2 (germline): SGHDT, YYEEEE. The CDR3 sequence is CASSRPGTGEVYEQYF. For the CDR3, the DNA is TGTGCCAGCAGCCGTCCCGGGACAGGGGAAGTCTACGAGCAGTACTTC.

The chain carries TRBV5-1 and TRBJ1-5, with 10 bases that match TRBD1. Germline V gene data show CDR1 as SGHRS and CDR2 as YFSETQ. Trimming cost V 3 bases and J 2 bases; bases outside gene matches: 2. This CDR3 has 15 amino acids. The CDR3 DNA follows: TGCGCCAGCAGCTACGGGACAGGGGGCAATCAGCCCCAGCATTTT. Encoded protein: CASSYGTGGNQPQHF.

The chain couples TRBV4-1 to TRBJ2-7; 10 bases align to TRBD2. The germline V gene has CDR1 MGHRA and CDR2 YSYEKL. The CDR3 loop spans 15 amino acids. V was pared by 2 bases and J by 2 bases, with 3 bases of the junction left unmatched. CDR3 sequence: CASSQPGLAPYEQYF. The CDR3 DNA is TGCGCCAGCAGCCAACCGGGACTAGCGCCCTACGAGCAGTACTTC.

J is TRBJ2-7 and V is TRBV19, with 8 bases matching TRBD1. Trimming cost V 5 bases and J 5 bases; bases outside gene matches: 14. The V gene's germline CDR1 is LNHDA and CDR2 SQIVND (reference sequence). This CDR3 region has 16 residues. The CDR3 loop is CASSSTPGTGQDEQYF. CDR3 nucleotide sequence: TGTGCCAGTAGTTCTACTCCCGGGACAGGACAAGACGAGCAGTACTTC.

In DNA form, the CDR3 reads TGTGCCAGCAGTGAGCGGGGGAGGGAGGATACGCAGTATTTT. As protein: CASSERGREDTQYF. The V gene is TRBV7-2, the J gene TRBJ2-3; 8 positions agree with TRBD2. There are 14 residues in the CDR3. J gave up 6 bases and V 6 bases, and 8 bases lay outside the gene matches. In germline, CDR1 is SGHTA, CDR2 FQGNSA.

This chain joins TRBV5-6 and TRBJ1-1; D ambiguous. The CDR3 covers 14 residues. CDR1 and CDR2 (germline): SGHDT, YYEEEE. V lost 4 bases and J lost 2, with 12 bases in between. The CDR3 DNA reads as TGTGCCAGCAGCGACGGACTGGTAAACACTGAAGCTTTCTTT. Translated: CASSDGLVNTEAFF. The variable domain in full, completed from reference TRBV5-6 and TRBJ1-1, reads DAGVTQSPTHLIKTRGQQVTLRCSPKSGHDTVSWYQQALGQGPQFIFQYYEEEERQRGNFPDRFSGHQFPNYSSELNVNALLLGDSALYLCASSDGLVNTEAFFGQGTRLTVV.

V gene TRBV28 combines with J gene TRBJ1-5; 9 bases align to TRBD1. Germline V gives CDR1 MDHEN, CDR2 SYDVKM. The V segment lost 5 bases and the J segment 6 bases; nucleotides outside the gene matches: 23. The CDR3 loop spans 20 amino acids. The DNA for the CDR3 is TGTGCCAGCAGTGCATTTGGTCGGACAGAAGGACAGGGGATTGGTCAGCCCCAGCATTTT. Translating it yields CASSAFGRTEGQGIGQPQHF.

The rearrangement links TRBV28 to TRBJ2-1; 11 bases fit TRBD2. The J segment lost 7 bases and the V segment lost 3 bases, leaving 8 bases of the junction unmatched. The CDR3 consists of 16 residues. Germline CDR1 reads MDHEN; CDR2 reads SYDVKM. The CDR3 DNA is TGTGCCAGCAGTTTCCGTAGCGGGAGGGCCGGTAATGAGCAGTTCTTC. This encodes CASSFRSGRAGNEQFF.

This rearrangement joins TRBV9 to TRBJ1-6; D remains unclear. The CDR3 extends over 14 amino acids. CDR1 and CDR2 (germline): SGDLS, YYNGEE. Trimming removed 0 bases at V and 9 bases at J, with 10 bases between. CDR3 bases: TGTGCCAGCAGCGTAGGACAAACGATTTCACCCCTCCACTTT. Translation gives CASSVGQTISPLHF.

The V gene is TRBV6-5, the J gene TRBJ1-5; TRBD1 agrees at 8 bases. Per germline, CDR1 MNHEY and CDR2 SVGAGI. This CDR3 has 15 residues. Trimming removed 7 bases from V and 2 bases from J; junction bases left unmatched: 7. The CDR3 loop is CASTSTGARNQPQHF. The CDR3, as DNA: TGTGCCAGCACCTCGACAGGGGCTCGCAATCAGCCCCAGCATTTT.

A single count supports this clone. The CDR3 region is CASSEVATPYNEQFF. Written as DNA, the CDR3 is TGTGCCAGCAGTGAGGTAGCGACCCCATACAATGAGCAGTTCTTC. V usage is TRBV6-1 and J usage is TRBJ2-1; possible D gene TRBD2, 5 bases. There are 15 residues in the CDR3. CDR1 and CDR2 (germline): MNHNS, SASEGT. Trimming pared 3 bases from V and 4 bases from J, leaving 13 bases between.

The gene calls are TRBV9 and TRBJ1-4; D remains ambiguous. This CDR3 is built from 16 residues. V shed 0 bases and J shed 4 bases, with 13 bases lying between them. CDR1 and CDR2 (germline): SGDLS, YYNGEE. Here the CDR3 reads CASSVGSKDFNEKLFF. In nucleotides, the CDR3 is TGTGCCAGCAGCGTAGGCTCTAAAGATTTTAATGAAAAACTGTTTTTT.

This clone was counted a few times. The gene calls are TRBV9 and TRBJ2-1, with 9 nucleotides matching TRBD1. The CDR3 contains 13 residues. CDR1 and CDR2 from the germline V gene are SGDLS and YYNGEE. J lost 7 bases, V lost 4 bases, and 3 bases had no gene match. This CDR3 is CASSLGQGNEQFF. Here the CDR3 DNA reads TGTGCCAGCAGCCTGGGACAGGGTAATGAGCAGTTCTTC.

The V call is TRBV5-1, the J call TRBJ2-5; D might be TRBD1 (5 bases). Germline loops: CDR1 SGHRS, CDR2 YFSETQ. V shed 0 bases and J shed 4 bases, with 13 bases lying between them. The CDR3 loop spans 15 amino acids. Written as DNA, the CDR3 is TGCGCCAGCAGCTTGGGCTTAGGACAAGGAGAGACCCAGTACTTC. This translates into CASSLGLGQGETQYF.

The chain employs TRBV23-1 and TRBJ2-1, with D tentatively TRBD1 (6 bases). TRBV23-1 is given ORF status, its function remaining uncertain. Trimming stripped 4 bases from V and 4 bases from J, with 11 bases between. The CDR3 spans 14 residues. The CDR3 sequence is CASSRGPRYNEQFF. In DNA, the CDR3 is TGCGCCAGCAGTCGGGGGCCCCGATACAATGAGCAGTTCTTC.